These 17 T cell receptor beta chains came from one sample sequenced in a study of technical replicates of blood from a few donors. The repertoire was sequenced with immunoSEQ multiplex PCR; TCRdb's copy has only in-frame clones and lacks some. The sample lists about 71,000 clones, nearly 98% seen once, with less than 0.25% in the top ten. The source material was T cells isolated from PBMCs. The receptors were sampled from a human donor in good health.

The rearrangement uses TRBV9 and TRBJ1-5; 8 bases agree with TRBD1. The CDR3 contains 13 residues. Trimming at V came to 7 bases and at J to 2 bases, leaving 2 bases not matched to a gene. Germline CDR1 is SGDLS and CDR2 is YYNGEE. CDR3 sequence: CASGGQGNQPQHF. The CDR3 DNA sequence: TGTGCCAGCGGGGGACAGGGCAATCAGCCCCAGCATTTT.

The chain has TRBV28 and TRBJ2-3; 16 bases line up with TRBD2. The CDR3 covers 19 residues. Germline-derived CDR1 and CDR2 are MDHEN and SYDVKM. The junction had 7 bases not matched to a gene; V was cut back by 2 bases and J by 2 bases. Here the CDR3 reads CASSLGGLAGGRVTDTQYF. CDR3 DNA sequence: TGTGCCAGCAGTTTAGGGGGACTAGCGGGGGGGCGGGTCACAGATACGCAGTATTTT.

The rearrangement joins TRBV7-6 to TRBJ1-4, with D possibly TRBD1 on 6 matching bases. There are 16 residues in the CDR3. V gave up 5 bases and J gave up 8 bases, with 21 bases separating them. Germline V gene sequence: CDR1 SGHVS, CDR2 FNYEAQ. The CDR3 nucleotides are TGTGCCAGCAGCACCCAGGGCGGGGGCCCTAGAGAAAAACTGTTTTTT. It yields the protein CASSTQGGGPREKLFF.

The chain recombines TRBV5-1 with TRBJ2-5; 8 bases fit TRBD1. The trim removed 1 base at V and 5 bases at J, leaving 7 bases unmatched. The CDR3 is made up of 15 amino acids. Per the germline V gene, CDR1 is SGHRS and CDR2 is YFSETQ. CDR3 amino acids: CASSLSAGGSETQYF. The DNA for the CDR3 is TGCGCCAGCAGCTTGAGCGCAGGGGGCTCGGAGACCCAGTACTTC.

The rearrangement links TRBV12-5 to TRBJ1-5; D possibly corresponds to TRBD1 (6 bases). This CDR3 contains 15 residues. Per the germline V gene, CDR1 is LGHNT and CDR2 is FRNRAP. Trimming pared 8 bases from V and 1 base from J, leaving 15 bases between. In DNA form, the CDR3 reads TGTGCTAGTACAGGGCAATTGGGGAGCAATCAGCCCCAGCATTTT. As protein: CASTGQLGSNQPQHF.

The CDR3 coding sequence is TGTGCCAGCAGCTTAAATTGGGAGCCTAACGAGCAGTTCTTC. Residues: CASSLNWEPNEQFF. The chain employs TRBV13 and TRBJ2-1, with D possibly being TRBD2 (5 bases). CDR1 and CDR2 (germline): PRHDT, FYEKMQ (reference sequence). Between the trimmed V and J ends, which lost 2 bases and 10 bases, there was a span of 15 bases. The CDR3 runs 14 residues.

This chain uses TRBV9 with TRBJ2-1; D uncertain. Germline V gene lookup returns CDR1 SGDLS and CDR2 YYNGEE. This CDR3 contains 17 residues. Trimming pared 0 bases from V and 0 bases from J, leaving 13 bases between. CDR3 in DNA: TGTGCCAGCAGCGTAGTAGAGCACAGTCGCTCCTACAATGAGCAGTTCTTC. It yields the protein CASSVVEHSRSYNEQFF.

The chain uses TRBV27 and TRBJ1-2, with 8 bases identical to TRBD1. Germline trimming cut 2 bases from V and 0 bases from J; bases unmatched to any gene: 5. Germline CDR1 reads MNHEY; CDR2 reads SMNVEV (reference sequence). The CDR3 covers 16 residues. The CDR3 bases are TGTGCCAGCAGTTTAGTTCCGGGACAGGCTAACTATGGCTACACCTTC. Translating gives CASSLVPGQANYGYTF.

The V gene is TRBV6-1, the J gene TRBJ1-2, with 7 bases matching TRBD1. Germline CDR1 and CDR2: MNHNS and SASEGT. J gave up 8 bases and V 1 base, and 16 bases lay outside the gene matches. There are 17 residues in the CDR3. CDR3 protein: CASSEGLGGEWYRGYTF. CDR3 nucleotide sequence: TGTGCCAGCAGTGAAGGTTTAGGGGGCGAGTGGTATCGGGGCTACACCTTC.

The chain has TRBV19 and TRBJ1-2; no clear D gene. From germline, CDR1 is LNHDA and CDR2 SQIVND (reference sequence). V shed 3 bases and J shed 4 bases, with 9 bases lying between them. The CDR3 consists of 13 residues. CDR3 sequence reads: CASSIRLLYGYTF. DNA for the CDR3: TGTGCCAGTAGTATTAGATTGCTCTATGGCTACACCTTC.

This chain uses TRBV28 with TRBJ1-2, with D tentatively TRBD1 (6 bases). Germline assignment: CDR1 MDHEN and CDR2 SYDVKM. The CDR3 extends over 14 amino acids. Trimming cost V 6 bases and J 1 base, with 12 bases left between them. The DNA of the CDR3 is TGTGCCAGCAGACCCAGGGGCGGTAACTATGGCTACACCTTC. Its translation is CASRPRGGNYGYTF.

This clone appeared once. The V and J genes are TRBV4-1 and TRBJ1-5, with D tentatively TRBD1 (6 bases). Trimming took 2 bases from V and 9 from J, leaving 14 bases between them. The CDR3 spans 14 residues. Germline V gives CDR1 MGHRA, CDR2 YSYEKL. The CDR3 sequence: CASSQTTGLGPQHF. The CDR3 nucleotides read TGCGCCAGCAGCCAAACTACAGGGTTGGGGCCCCAGCATTTT.

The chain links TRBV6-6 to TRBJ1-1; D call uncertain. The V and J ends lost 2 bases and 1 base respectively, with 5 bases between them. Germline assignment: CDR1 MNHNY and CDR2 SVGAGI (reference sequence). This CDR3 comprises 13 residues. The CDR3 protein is CASSYHGNTEAFF. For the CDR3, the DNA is TGTGCCAGCAGTTACCACGGGAACACTGAAGCTTTCTTT.

CDR3 sequence reads: CASSSPGQGFYEQYF. The CDR3 DNA sequence: TGTGCCAGCAGCTCACCGGGACAGGGGTTCTACGAGCAGTACTTC. The chain has TRBV7-9 and TRBJ2-7; 10 bases are a match to TRBD1. V trimming: 4 bases; J trimming: 3 bases; junction bases outside the gene matches: 6. CDR1 is SEHNR and CDR2 is FQNEAQ in the germline V gene (reference sequence). This CDR3 contains 15 residues.

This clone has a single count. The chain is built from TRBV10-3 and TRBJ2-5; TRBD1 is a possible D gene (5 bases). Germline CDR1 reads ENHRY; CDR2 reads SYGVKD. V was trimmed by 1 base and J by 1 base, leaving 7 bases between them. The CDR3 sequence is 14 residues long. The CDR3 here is CAISEWGSQETQYF. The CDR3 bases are TGTGCCATCAGTGAGTGGGGCAGCCAAGAGACCCAGTACTTC.

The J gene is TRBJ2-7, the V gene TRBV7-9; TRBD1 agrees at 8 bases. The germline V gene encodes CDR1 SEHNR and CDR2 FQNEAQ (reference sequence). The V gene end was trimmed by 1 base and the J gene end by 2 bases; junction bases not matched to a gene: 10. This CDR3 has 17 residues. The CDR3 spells CASSLGGGQGTPYEQYF. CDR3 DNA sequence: TGTGCCAGCAGCTTAGGGGGCGGACAGGGCACCCCCTACGAGCAGTACTTC.

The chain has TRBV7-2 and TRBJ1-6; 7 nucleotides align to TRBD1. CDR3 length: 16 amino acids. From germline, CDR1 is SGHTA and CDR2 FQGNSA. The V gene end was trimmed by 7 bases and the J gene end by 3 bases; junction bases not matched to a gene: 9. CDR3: CASTATGRNYNSPLHF. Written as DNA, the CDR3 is TGTGCCAGCACCGCGACAGGGCGTAACTATAATTCACCCCTCCACTTT.